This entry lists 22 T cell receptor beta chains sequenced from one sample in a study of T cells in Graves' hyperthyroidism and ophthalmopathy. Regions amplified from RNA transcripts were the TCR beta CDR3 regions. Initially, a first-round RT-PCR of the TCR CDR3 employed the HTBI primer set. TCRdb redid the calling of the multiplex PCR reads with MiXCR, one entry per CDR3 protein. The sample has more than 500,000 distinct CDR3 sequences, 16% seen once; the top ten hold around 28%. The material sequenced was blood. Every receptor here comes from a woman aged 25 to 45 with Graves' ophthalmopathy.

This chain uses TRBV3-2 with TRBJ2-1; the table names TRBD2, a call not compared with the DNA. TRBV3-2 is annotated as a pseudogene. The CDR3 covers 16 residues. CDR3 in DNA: TGTGCCAGCAGCCAAGTTTACCGACTAGCGGGAAACGAGCAGTTCTTC. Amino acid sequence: CASSQVYRLAGNEQFF.

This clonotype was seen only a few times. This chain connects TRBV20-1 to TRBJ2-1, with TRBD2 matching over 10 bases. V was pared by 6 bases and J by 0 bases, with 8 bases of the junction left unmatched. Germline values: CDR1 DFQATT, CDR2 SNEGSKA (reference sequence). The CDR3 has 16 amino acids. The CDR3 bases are TGCAGTGCCCCGGGGTCTAGCGGGAGCTCCTACAATGAGCAGTTCTTC. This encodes CSAPGSSGSSYNEQFF.

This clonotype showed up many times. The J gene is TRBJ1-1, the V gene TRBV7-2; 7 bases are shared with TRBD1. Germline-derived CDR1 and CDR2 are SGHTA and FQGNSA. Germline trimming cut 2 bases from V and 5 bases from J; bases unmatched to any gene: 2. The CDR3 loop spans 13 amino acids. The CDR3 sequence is CASSLQGETEAFF. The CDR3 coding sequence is TGTGCCAGCAGCTTACAGGGGGAAACTGAAGCTTTCTTT.

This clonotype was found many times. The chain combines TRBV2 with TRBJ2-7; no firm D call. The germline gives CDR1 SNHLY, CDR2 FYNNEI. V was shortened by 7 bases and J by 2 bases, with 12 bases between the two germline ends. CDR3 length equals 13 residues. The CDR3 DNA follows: TGTGCCAGCATACCGACACTTACCTACGAGCAGTACTTC. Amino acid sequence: CASIPTLTYEQYF.

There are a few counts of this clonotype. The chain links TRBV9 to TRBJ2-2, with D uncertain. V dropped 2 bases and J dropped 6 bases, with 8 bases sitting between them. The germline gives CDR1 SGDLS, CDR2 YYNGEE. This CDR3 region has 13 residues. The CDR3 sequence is CASSVLGSGELFF. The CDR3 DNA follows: TGTGCCAGCAGCGTCCTCGGATCCGGGGAGCTGTTTTTT.

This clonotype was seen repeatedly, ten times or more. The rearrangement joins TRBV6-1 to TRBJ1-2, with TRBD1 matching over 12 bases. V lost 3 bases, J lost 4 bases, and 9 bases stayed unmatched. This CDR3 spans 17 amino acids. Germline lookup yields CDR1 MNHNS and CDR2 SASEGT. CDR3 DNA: TGTGCCAGCAGTGACGCGTTGGGACAGGGGGCCGGCTATGGCTACACCTTC. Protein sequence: CASSDALGQGAGYGYTF.

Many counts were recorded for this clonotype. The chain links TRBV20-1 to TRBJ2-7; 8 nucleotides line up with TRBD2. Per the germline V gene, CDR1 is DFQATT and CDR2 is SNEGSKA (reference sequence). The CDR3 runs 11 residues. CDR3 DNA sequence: TGCAGCGTTAGCGGGGCCTACGAGCAGTACTTC. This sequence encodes CSVSGAYEQYF.

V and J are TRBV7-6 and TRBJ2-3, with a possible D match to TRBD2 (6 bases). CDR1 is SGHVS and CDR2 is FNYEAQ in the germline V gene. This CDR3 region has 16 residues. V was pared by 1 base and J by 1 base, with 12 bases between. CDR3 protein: CASSLGGGTGTDTQYF. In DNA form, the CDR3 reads TGTGCCAGCAGCTTAGGAGGCGGGACGGGCACAGATACGCAGTATTTT.

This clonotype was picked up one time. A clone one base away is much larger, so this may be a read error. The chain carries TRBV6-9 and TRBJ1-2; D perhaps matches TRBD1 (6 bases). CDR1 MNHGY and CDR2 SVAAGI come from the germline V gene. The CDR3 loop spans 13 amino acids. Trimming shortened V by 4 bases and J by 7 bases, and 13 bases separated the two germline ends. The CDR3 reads CASSCAGEGGYTF. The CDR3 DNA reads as TGTGCCAGCAGTTGCGCAGGGGAGGGTGGCTACACCTTC.

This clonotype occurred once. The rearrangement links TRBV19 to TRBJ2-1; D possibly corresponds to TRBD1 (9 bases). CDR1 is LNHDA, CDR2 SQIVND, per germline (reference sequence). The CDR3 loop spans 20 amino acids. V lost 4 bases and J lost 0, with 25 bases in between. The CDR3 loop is CASSTSDRGFSGNSYNEQFF. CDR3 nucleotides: TGTGCCAGTAGTACTTCGGACAGGGGATTTAGCGGGAACTCCTACAATGAGCAGTTCTTC.

This chain's CDR3 is CASSPYRAVRGTDTQYF. In DNA, the CDR3 is TGTGCCAGTAGTCCATACCGAGCCGTTAGGGGCACAGATACGCAGTATTTT. J is TRBJ2-3 and V is TRBV19; D not certain. CDR1 and CDR2 (germline): LNHDA, SQIVND (reference sequence). The CDR3 has 17 amino acids. V lost 5 bases and J 1 base, leaving 19 bases between the germline ends.

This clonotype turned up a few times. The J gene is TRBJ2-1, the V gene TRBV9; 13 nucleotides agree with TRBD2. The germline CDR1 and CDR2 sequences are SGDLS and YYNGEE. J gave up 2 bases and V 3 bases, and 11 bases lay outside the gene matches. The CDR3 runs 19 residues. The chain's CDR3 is CASSAHEGLAGAPYNEQFF. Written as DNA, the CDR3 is TGTGCCAGCAGCGCCCATGAAGGACTAGCGGGAGCCCCCTACAATGAGCAGTTCTTC.

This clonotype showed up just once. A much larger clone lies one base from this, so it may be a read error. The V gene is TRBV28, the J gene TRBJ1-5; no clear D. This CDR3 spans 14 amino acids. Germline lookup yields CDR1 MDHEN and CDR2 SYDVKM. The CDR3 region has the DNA TGTGCCAGCAGTTTTAAGACAAGCAATCAGCCCAAGCATTTT. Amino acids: CASSFKTSNQPKHF.

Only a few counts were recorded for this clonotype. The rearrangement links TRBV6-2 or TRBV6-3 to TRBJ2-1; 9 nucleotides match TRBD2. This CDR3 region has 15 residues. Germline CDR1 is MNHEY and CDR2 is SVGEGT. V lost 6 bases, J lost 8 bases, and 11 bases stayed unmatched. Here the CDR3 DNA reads TGTGCCAGCAGCGCCGGGACTAGCTCGGTGGATGAGCAGTTCTTC. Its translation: CASSAGTSSVDEQFF.

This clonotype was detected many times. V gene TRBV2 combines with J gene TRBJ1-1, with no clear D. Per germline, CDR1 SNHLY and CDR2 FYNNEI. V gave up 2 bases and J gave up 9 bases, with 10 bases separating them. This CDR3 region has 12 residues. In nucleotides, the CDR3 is TGTGCCAGCAGTGAAAGGGTAATAAAAGCTTTCTTT. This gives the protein CASSERVIKAFF.

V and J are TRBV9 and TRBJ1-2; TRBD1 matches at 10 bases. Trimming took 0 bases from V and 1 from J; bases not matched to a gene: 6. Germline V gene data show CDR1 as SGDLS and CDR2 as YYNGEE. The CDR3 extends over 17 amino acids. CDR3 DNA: TGTGCCAGCAGCGTAGTCGACAGGGGGCGAATTAACTATGGCTACACCTTC. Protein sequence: CASSVVDRGRINYGYTF.

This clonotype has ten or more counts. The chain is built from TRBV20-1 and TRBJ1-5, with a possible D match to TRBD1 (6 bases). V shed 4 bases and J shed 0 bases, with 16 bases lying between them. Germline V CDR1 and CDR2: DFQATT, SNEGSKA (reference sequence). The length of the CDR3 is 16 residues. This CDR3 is CSATVILRGSNQPQHF. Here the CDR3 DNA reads TGCAGTGCTACAGTGATTCTCAGGGGTAGCAATCAGCCCCAGCATTTT.

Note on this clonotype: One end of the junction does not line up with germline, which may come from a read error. Here the CDR3 reads CASSPSGAPDRGSYNEQFF. The CDR3 bases are TGTGCCAGCAGCCCTAGCGGGGCGCCCGATCGGGGCTCCTACAATGAGCAGTTCTTC. The rearrangement links TRBV4-1 to TRBJ2-1; 9 bases line up with TRBD2. Germline CDR1 and CDR2: MGHRA and YSYEKL. The CDR3 contains 19 residues.

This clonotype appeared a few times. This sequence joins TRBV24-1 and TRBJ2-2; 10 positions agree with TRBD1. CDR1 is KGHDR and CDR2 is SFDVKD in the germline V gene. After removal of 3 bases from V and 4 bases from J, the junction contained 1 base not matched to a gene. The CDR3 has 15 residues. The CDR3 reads CATSDRTGGTGELFF. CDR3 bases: TGTGCCACCAGTGATCGGACAGGGGGCACCGGGGAGCTGTTTTTT.

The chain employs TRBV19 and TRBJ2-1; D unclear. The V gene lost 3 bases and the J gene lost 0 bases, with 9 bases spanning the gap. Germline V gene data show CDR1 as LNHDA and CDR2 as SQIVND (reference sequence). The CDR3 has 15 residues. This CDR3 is CASSIKGFSYNEQFF. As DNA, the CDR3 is TGTGCCAGTAGTATTAAGGGTTTCTCCTACAATGAGCAGTTCTTC.

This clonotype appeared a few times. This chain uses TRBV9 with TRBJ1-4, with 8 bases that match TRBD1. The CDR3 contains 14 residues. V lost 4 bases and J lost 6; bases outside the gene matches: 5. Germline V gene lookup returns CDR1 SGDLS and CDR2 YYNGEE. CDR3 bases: TGTGCCAGCAGCATGGACAGGGTCGATGAAAAACTGTTTTTT. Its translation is CASSMDRVDEKLFF.

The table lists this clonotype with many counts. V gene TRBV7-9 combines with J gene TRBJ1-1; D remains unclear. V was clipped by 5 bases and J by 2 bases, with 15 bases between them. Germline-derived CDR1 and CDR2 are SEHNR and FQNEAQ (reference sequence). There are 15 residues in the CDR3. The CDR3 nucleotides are TGTGCCAGCAGCCAACCCTCAATTGATAACACTGAAGCTTTCTTT. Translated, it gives CASSQPSIDNTEAFF.